These 20 T cell receptor beta chains were all obtained from the same sample, sequenced in a study of blood T cell repertoires in COVID-19. Generated by immunoSEQ multiplex PCR, the TCRdb table keeps only in-frame clones and is missing some. The profile shows over 250,000 clones, around 84% of them singletons. The sample was PBMCs or T cells enriched from blood (not recorded which). The receptor set was obtained from a young man with acute COVID-19.

The CDR3 is CASSSALAVDTDTQYF. Written as DNA, the CDR3 is TGTGCCAGCAGTTCGGCTCTAGCGGTGGACACAGATACGCAGTATTTT. The chain combines TRBV6-2 or TRBV6-3 with TRBJ2-3; 7 bases map to TRBD2. The germline V gene encodes CDR1 MNHEY and CDR2 SVGEGT. J lost 2 bases, V lost 4 bases, and 9 bases had no gene match. The CDR3 has 16 amino acids.

The CDR3 sequence: CASSVGLAERRDEQFF. The DNA of the CDR3 is TGTGCCAGCAGCGTAGGACTAGCGGAAAGGAGGGATGAGCAGTTCTTC. V is TRBV9 and J is TRBJ2-1; 9 nucleotides match TRBD2. V gave up 0 bases and J gave up 8 bases; unmatched junction bases: 9. Germline V gene data show CDR1 as SGDLS and CDR2 as YYNGEE. CDR3 length equals 16 residues.

The rearrangement joins TRBV7-9 to TRBJ2-3; TRBD2 matches at 9 bases. V dropped 7 bases and J dropped 2; count of bases not matched to a gene: 19. The CDR3 consists of 19 residues. Germline values: CDR1 SEHNR, CDR2 FQNEAQ (reference sequence). The CDR3 protein is CASTKKLAGWTVVTDTQYF. The CDR3 region has the DNA TGTGCCAGCACTAAGAAGCTAGCGGGGTGGACGGTAGTCACAGATACGCAGTATTTT.

This chain links TRBV5-6 with TRBJ1-1; 7 bases match TRBD1. Germline CDR1 reads SGHDT; CDR2 reads YYEEEE. The CDR3 spans 15 residues. Losses at the gene ends were 5 bases for V and 7 bases for J; bases not matched to a gene: 14. The CDR3 loop reads CASRTDRTSRGEAFF. Written as DNA, the CDR3 is TGTGCCAGCAGGACGGACAGGACGAGTAGAGGTGAAGCTTTCTTT.

The rearrangement links TRBV15 to TRBJ1-1; TRBD1 agrees at 9 bases. This CDR3 contains 11 residues. The V gene end was trimmed by 8 bases and the J gene end by 12 bases; junction bases not matched to a gene: 7. Looked up from germline, CDR1 is LNHNV and CDR2 is YYDKDF (reference sequence). The CDR3 coding sequence is TGTGCCACCTACAGGGGGCAGATAACTTTCTTT. This gives the protein CATYRGQITFF.

This clone was seen once. V is TRBV11-2 and J is TRBJ1-4, with 7 bases matching TRBD1. CDR3 length equals 14 residues. Germline CDR1 is SGHAT and CDR2 is FQNNGV. Unmatched junction bases numbered 4, after V lost 5 bases and J lost 4 bases. The CDR3 here is CASSPGGGNEKLFF. Here the CDR3 DNA reads TGTGCCAGCAGCCCAGGGGGTGGTAATGAAAAACTGTTTTTT.

The chain is built from TRBV28 and TRBJ1-1, with D possibly matching TRBD1 (5 bases). Deletions cut 3 bases from V and 8 bases from J, with 13 bases between. Germline CDR1 MDHEN, CDR2 SYDVKM. The CDR3 extends over 13 amino acids. CDR3 DNA: TGTGCCAGCAGTTTGGTGGGGGGAGGAGAAGCTTTCTTT. It is translated as CASSLVGGGEAFF. Together with reference TRBV28 and TRBJ1-1, the CDR3 gives the full variable domain: DVKVTQSSRYLVKRTGEKVFLECVQDMDHENMFWYRQDPGLGLRLIYFSYDVKMKEKGDIPEGYSVSREKKERFSLILESASTNQTSMYLCASSLVGGGEAFFGQGTRLTVV.

V is TRBV11-3 and J is TRBJ2-1; D may be TRBD2 (5 bases). Germline lookup yields CDR1 SGHNT and CDR2 YENEEA. The CDR3 is 15 amino acids. Trimming took off 5 bases at V and 3 bases at J, with 14 bases between the two ends. CDR3 nucleotide sequence: TGTGCCAGCAGCCAGTCAGCGGAATTCTACAATGAGCAGTTCTTC. This encodes CASSQSAEFYNEQFF.

In its sample, this clone was seen a few times. In DNA form, the CDR3 reads TGTGCCAGCAGCACACAGGGGGCGCTCAACACTGAAGCTTTCTTT. Residues: CASSTQGALNTEAFF. The V call is TRBV7-3, the J call TRBJ1-1; 9 bases align to TRBD1. This CDR3 spans 15 amino acids. Germline V gene sequence: CDR1 SGHTA, CDR2 FQGTGA. V lost 5 bases and J lost 2; bases outside the gene matches: 6.

The rearrangement joins TRBV7-5 to TRBJ2-7; the table names TRBD2, a call not compared with the DNA. TRBV7-5 is reported as a pseudogene. CDR3 length equals 17 residues. The CDR3 is CVRRLPKGSGRKGEQYV. CDR3 DNA: TGTGTCAGAAGACTACCGAAGGGTAGCGGGAGGAAGGGAGAGCAGTACGTC.

The chain uses TRBV5-1 and TRBJ1-4, with unresolved D. This CDR3 is 16 amino acids long. The germline V gene has CDR1 SGHRS and CDR2 YFSETQ. Trimming stripped 4 bases from V and 7 bases from J, with 20 bases between. For the CDR3, the DNA is TGCGCCAGCAGCCCAAACCCGACGGCTGCGGGTGAAAAACTGTTTTTT. It encodes CASSPNPTAAGEKLFF.

The chain joins TRBV7-3 to TRBJ2-1; D unresolved. The CDR3 is 13 amino acids. CDR1 is SGHTA and CDR2 is FQGTGA in the germline V gene. Trimming cost V 5 bases and J 5 bases, with 10 bases left between them. The CDR3 loop reads CASSLSPNNEQFF. Here the CDR3 DNA reads TGTGCCAGCAGCCTTAGCCCGAACAATGAGCAGTTCTTC.

The genes are TRBV18 and TRBJ2-2, with TRBD2 as a possible D gene (6 bases). This CDR3 spans 16 amino acids. Between the trimmed V and J ends, which lost 3 bases and 0 bases, there was a span of 11 bases. Germline assignment: CDR1 KGHSH and CDR2 LQKENI. The CDR3, as DNA: TGTGCCAGCTCACCCACGGGGGACCCGAACACCGGGGAGCTGTTTTTT. Translation: CASSPTGDPNTGELFF. The full variable domain, with the rest looked up from reference TRBV18 and TRBJ2-2, is NAGVMQNPRHLVRRRGQEARLRCSPMKGHSHVYWYRQLPEEGLKFMVYLQKENIIDESGMPKERFSAEFPKEGPSILRIQQVVRGDSAAYFCASSPTGDPNTGELFFGEGSRLTVL.

This clone came up a few times. CDR3 in DNA: TGTGCCAGCGGGAACAGGGAAGGCCAGTTCTTC. It yields the protein CASGNREGQFF. The rearrangement uses TRBV7-3 and TRBJ2-1; D may be TRBD1 (6 bases). This CDR3 spans 11 amino acids. V was trimmed by 8 bases and J by 13 bases, leaving 15 bases between them. Germline CDR1 reads SGHTA; CDR2 reads FQGTGA.

J is TRBJ1-5 and V is TRBV7-6; 7 bases fit TRBD1. The V segment lost 5 bases and the J segment 7 bases; nucleotides outside the gene matches: 14. Germline V gene data show CDR1 as SGHVS and CDR2 as FNYEAQ. This CDR3 is 16 amino acids long. The CDR3 reads CASSPMVGGIEQPQHF. CDR3 sequence (DNA): TGTGCCAGCAGCCCCATGGTAGGGGGCATTGAACAGCCCCAGCATTTT.

The chain recombines TRBV19 with TRBJ2-3; no clear D gene. The germline V gene encodes CDR1 LNHDA and CDR2 SQIVND (reference sequence). The CDR3 length is 14 residues. Between the trimmed V and J ends, which lost 0 bases and 0 bases, there was a span of 4 bases. The CDR3 spells CASSIDSSTDTQYF. The DNA for the CDR3 is TGTGCCAGTAGTATAGACAGTAGCACAGATACGCAGTATTTT.

The chain links TRBV11-1 to TRBJ2-1; no firm D call. The germline V gene has CDR1 SGHAT and CDR2 FQDESV (reference sequence). V was cut by 6 bases and J by 1 base, with 13 bases left in between. The CDR3 is 15 residues long. The DNA for the CDR3 is TGTGCCAGCAGTTATGGCAGCGCTTCCTACAATGAGCAGTTCTTC. It is translated as CASSYGSASYNEQFF.

Worth noting for this clone: A much more abundant neighbour one base away suggests this may be a read error. The J gene is TRBJ1-5, the V gene TRBV6-6, with no clear D. Looked up from germline, CDR1 is MNHNY and CDR2 is SVGAGI (reference sequence). This CDR3 comprises 13 residues. Trimming took off 4 bases at V and 0 bases at J, with 4 bases between the two ends. CDR3 coding DNA: TGTGCCAGCAGTTTCTATAGCAATCAGCCCCAGCATTTT. Its translation: CASSFYSNQPQHF.

The CDR3 bases are TGTGCCAGCAGCCAAGGACTCGGAAACACCATATATTTT. This translates into CASSQGLGNTIYF. The rearrangement uses TRBV3-1 (or the pseudogene TRBV3-2) and TRBJ1-3; no firm D call. The CDR3 consists of 13 residues. CDR1 and CDR2 (germline): LGHDT, YNNKEL (reference sequence). V lost 1 base, J lost 4 bases, and 5 bases lay in between.

The chain has TRBV19 and TRBJ1-5; D ambiguous. V was pared by 3 bases and J by 9 bases, with 6 bases between. Germline lookup yields CDR1 LNHDA and CDR2 SQIVND (reference sequence). The CDR3 contains 11 residues. This CDR3 reads CASSIGGPQHF. The CDR3 coding sequence is TGTGCCAGTAGTATCGGAGGGCCCCAGCATTTT.